The 11 T cell receptor beta chains reported below all come from one sample, sequenced in a study of T-cell memory formation after mild COVID-19. One entry per CDR3 protein results from TCRdb running MiXCR on the 5' RACE reads. Found here are 350,000 to 500,000 distinct CDR3 sequences, under 20% of them singletons; the top ten hold 20% to 25%. Sequencing input: PBMCs or a T cell subset sorted from them (not recorded which). All receptors derive from a man aged 18 to 35 who had mild COVID-19 (a few samples of this study predate the infection). Cell type and time point are not known.

The chain has TRBV29-1 and TRBJ1-2, with TRBD1 identical over 7 bases. This CDR3 is built from 13 residues. V shed 6 bases and J 4 bases; nucleotides not matched to a gene: 8. CDR1 is SQVTM and CDR2 is ANQGSEA in the germline V gene. CDR3 in amino acids: CSVKTGNFYGYTF. CDR3 DNA: TGCAGCGTGAAGACAGGGAATTTCTATGGCTACACCTTC.

This clonotype was detected ten times or more. The DNA of the CDR3 is TGTGCCAGCAGCTTCGATATGAACACTGAAGCTTTCTTT. Encoded protein: CASSFDMNTEAFF. This chain uses TRBV7-9 with TRBJ1-1, with D hard to call. The germline V and J ends were trimmed by 3 bases and 0 bases, with 5 bases remaining between them. The CDR3 contains 13 residues. Germline V gives CDR1 SEHNR, CDR2 FQNEAQ (reference sequence).

This clonotype turned up a few times. V and J are TRBV7-9 and TRBJ2-7, with 11 positions matching TRBD2. Germline CDR1 SEHNR, CDR2 FQNEAQ (reference sequence). The CDR3 consists of 15 residues. The trim removed 5 bases at V and 5 bases at J, leaving 8 bases unmatched. CDR3 sequence: CASSPIAGGTHEQYF. CDR3 DNA sequence: TGTGCCAGCAGCCCTATAGCGGGGGGGACCCACGAGCAGTACTTC.

This chain connects TRBV12-3 or TRBV12-4 to TRBJ1-2, with no clear D. V was shortened by 4 bases and J by 5 bases, with 26 bases between the two germline ends. CDR3 length: 18 amino acids. This CDR3 is CASSYRLLKDRLGYGYTF. The CDR3 bases are TGTGCCAGCAGTTACCGGCTTCTAAAGGACCGGTTGGGGTATGGCTACACCTTC.

This clonotype showed up just a few times. The chain uses TRBV4-3 and TRBJ1-6; tentative D call: TRBD1 (5 bases). Per germline, CDR1 LGHNA and CDR2 YSLEER. V was cut by 0 bases and J by 13 bases, with 13 bases left in between. The CDR3 is 14 amino acids. The CDR3 DNA is TGCGCCAGCAGCCAAGATATCGGGGGTTCGCCCCTCCACTTT. This translates into CASSQDIGGSPLHF.

The sample holds one count of this clonotype. This chain links TRBV29-1 with TRBJ2-7; TRBD1 aligns across 9 bases. The V gene's germline CDR1 is SQVTM and CDR2 ANQGSEA. V shed 5 bases and J 0 bases; nucleotides not matched to a gene: 5. The CDR3 has 14 residues. CDR3 nucleotides: TGCAGCGTTTGGACAGGGGCACCCTCCTACGAGCAGTACGTC. Translating it yields CSVWTGAPSYEQYV.

The chain links TRBV5-1 to TRBJ2-1; D may be TRBD2 (6 bases). The germline CDR1 and CDR2 sequences are SGHRS and YFSETQ. Trimming pared 3 bases from V and 2 bases from J, leaving 18 bases between. The CDR3 extends over 17 amino acids. The CDR3 reads CASSYRDSHNTYNEQFF. In nucleotides, the CDR3 is TGCGCCAGCAGCTACCGGGACTCCCATAATACCTACAATGAGCAGTTCTTC. The full variable domain, rest sourced from reference TRBV5-1 and TRBJ2-1, is KAGVTQTPRYLIKTRGQQVTLSCSPISGHRSVSWYQQTPGQGLQFLFEYFSETQRNKGNFPGRFSGRQFSNSRSEMNVSTLELGDSALYLCASSYRDSHNTYNEQFFGPGTRLTVL.

The genes are TRBV28 and TRBJ1-2; D may be TRBD1 (5 bases). This CDR3 is 14 amino acids long. The V gene lost 2 bases and the J gene lost 8 bases, with 15 bases spanning the gap. Germline loops: CDR1 MDHEN, CDR2 SYDVKM. CDR3 sequence reads: CASSLPATAGGYTF. The DNA of the CDR3 is TGTGCCAGCAGTTTACCAGCCACCGCAGGGGGCTACACCTTC.

The chain has TRBV11-2 and TRBJ2-7; D may match TRBD1 or TRBD2 (5 bases each). V was pared by 11 bases and J by 1 base, with 12 bases between. Germline-derived CDR1 and CDR2 are SGHAT and FQNNGV. The CDR3 runs 12 residues. The CDR3 nucleotides read TGTGCCTCAGGGAGAGAATCCTACGAGCAGTACTTC. This codes for CASGRESYEQYF.

The chain couples TRBV27 to TRBJ2-3; 10 nucleotides align to TRBD1. CDR1 and CDR2 (germline): MNHEY, SMNVEV (reference sequence). The CDR3 has 16 amino acids. After removal of 2 bases from V and 1 base from J, the junction contained 3 bases not matched to a gene. DNA of the CDR3: TGTGCCAGCAGTTTAAGGGACAGGGGAGGCACAGATACGCAGTATTTT. This encodes CASSLRDRGGTDTQYF.

This clonotype has only a few counts. This chain connects TRBV7-3 to TRBJ2-2; D gene uncertain. The V end was cut by 5 bases, the J end by 6 bases, with 16 bases between. Germline V gene data show CDR1 as SGHTA and CDR2 as FQGTGA. The CDR3 loop spans 15 amino acids. Here the CDR3 reads CASSPRPDGSGELFF. The DNA of the CDR3 is TGTGCCAGCAGCCCCCGACCCGACGGGTCCGGGGAGCTGTTTTTT.